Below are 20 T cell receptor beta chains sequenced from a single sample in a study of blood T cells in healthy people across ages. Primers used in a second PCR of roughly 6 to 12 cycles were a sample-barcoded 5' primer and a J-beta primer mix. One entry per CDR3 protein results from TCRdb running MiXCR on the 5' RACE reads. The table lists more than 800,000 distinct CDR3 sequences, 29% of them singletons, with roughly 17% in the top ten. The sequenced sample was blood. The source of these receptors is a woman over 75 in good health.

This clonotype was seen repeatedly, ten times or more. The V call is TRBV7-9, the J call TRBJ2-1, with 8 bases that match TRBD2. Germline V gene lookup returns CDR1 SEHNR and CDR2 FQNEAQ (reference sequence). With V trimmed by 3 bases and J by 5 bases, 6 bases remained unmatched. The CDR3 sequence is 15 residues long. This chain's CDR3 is CASSLAGGRDNEQFF. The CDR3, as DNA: TGTGCCAGCAGCTTGGCGGGGGGAAGGGACAATGAGCAGTTCTTC. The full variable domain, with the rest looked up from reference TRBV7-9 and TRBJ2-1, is DTGVSQNPRHKITKRGQNVTFRCDPISEHNRLYWYRQTLGQGPEFLTYFQNEAQLEKSRLLSDRFSAERPKGSFSTLEIQRTEQGDSAMYLCASSLAGGRDNEQFFGPGTRLTVL.

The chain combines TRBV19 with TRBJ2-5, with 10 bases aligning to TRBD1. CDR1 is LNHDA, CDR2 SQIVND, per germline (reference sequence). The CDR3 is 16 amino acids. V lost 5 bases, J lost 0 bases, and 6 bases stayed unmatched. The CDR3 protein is CASSGRTGGYQETQYF. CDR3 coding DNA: TGTGCCAGTAGTGGCAGGACAGGGGGTTACCAAGAGACCCAGTACTTC.

CDR3 bases: TGTGCCAGCTCACCAAAACAGATGAACACTGAAGCTTTCTTT. Residues: CASSPKQMNTEAFF. The gene calls are TRBV18 and TRBJ1-1; no reliable D call. The germline V gene encodes CDR1 KGHSH and CDR2 LQKENI. The CDR3 spans 14 residues. The V end was cut by 2 bases, the J end by 0 bases, with 7 bases between.

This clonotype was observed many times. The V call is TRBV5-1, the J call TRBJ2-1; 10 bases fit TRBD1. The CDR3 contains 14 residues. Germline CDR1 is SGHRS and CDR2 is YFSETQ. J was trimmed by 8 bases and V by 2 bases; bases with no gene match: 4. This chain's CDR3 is CASSFGQGVHEQFF. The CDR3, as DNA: TGCGCCAGCAGCTTTGGACAGGGGGTTCATGAGCAGTTCTTC.

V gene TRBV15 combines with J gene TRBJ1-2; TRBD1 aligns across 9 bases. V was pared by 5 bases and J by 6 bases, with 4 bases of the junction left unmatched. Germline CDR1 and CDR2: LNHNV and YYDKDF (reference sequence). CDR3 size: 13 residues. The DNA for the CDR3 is TGTGCCACCAGCGGACGGACAGGGGATGGCTACACCTTC. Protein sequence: CATSGRTGDGYTF. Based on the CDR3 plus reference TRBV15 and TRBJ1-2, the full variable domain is DAMVIQNPRYQVTQFGKPVTLSCSQTLNHNVMYWYQQKSSQAPKLLFHYYDKDFNNEADTPDNFQSRRPNTSFCFLDIRSPGLGDTAMYLCATSGRTGDGYTFGSGTRLTVV.

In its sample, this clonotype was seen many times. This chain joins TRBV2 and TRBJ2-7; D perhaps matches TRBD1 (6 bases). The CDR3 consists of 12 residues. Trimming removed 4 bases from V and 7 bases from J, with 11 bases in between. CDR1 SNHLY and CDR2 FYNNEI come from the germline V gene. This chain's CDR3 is CASSVRGSEQYF. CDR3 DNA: TGTGCCAGCAGTGTGAGGGGGAGTGAGCAGTACTTC. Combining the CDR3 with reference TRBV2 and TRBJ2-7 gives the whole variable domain EPEVTQTPSHQVTQMGQEVILRCVPISNHLYFYWYRQILGQKVEFLVSFYNNEISEKSEIFDDQFSVERPDGSNFTLKIRSTKLEDSAMYFCASSVRGSEQYFGPGTRLTVT.

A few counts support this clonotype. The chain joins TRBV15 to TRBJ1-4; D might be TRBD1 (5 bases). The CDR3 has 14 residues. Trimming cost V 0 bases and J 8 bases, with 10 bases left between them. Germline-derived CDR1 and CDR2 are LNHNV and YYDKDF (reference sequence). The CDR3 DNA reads TGTGCCACCAGCAGAGACAGGGCTGGAGAAAAACTGTTTTTT. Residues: CATSRDRAGEKLFF. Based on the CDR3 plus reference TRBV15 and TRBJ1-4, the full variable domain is DAMVIQNPRYQVTQFGKPVTLSCSQTLNHNVMYWYQQKSSQAPKLLFHYYDKDFNNEADTPDNFQSRRPNTSFCFLDIRSPGLGDTAMYLCATSRDRAGEKLFFGSGTQLSVL.

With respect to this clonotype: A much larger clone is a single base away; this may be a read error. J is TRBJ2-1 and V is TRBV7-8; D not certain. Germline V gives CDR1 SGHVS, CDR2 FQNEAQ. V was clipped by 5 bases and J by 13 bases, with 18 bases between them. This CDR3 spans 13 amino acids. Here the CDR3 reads CASSIIRQETQFF. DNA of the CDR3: TGTGCCAGCAGCATAATCCGGCAAGAGACCCAGTTCTTC.

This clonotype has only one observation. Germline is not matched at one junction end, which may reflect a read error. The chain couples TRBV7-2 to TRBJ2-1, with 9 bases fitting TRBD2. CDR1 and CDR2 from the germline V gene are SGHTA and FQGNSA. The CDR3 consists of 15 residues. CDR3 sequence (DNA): TGTGCCAACAGCGGGGGGAGGGTTTCCTACAATGAGCAGTTCTTC. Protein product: CANSGGRVSYNEQFF.

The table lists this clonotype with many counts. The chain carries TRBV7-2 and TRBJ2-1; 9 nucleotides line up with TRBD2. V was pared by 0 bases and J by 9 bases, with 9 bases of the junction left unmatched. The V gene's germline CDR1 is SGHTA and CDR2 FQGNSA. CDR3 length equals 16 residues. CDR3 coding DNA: TGTGCCAGCAGCTTAGCGCGGGCGGGGGGGATCGGTGAGCAGTTCTTC. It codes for CASSLARAGGIGEQFF.

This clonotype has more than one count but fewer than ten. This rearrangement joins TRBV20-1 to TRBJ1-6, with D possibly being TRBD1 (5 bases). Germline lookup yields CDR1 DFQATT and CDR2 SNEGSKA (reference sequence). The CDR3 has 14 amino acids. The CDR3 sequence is CSVREPRSNSPLHF. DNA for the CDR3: TGCAGCGTCAGGGAGCCCCGGAGTAATTCACCCCTCCACTTT.

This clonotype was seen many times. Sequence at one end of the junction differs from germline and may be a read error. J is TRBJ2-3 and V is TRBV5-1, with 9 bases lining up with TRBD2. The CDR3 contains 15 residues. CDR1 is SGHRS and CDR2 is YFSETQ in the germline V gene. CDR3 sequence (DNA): TGTGCCAGCAGCTTATCTAGCGGGGGCACAGATACGCAGTATTTT. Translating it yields CASSLSSGGTDTQYF.

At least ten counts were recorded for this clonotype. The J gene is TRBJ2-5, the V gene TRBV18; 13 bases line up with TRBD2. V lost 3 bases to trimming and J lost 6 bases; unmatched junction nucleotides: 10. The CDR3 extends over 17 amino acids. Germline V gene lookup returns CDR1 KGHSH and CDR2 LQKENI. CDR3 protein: CASSPAGTSGAGKTQYF. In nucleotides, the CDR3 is TGTGCCAGCTCACCCGCCGGGACTAGCGGGGCTGGAAAGACCCAGTACTTC.

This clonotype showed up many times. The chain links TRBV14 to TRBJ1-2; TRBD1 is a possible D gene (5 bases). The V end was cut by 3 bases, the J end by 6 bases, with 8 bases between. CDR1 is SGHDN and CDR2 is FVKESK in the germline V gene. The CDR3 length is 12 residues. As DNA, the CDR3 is TGTGCCAGCAGCCAGTTAGGGGATGGCTACACCTTC. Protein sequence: CASSQLGDGYTF.

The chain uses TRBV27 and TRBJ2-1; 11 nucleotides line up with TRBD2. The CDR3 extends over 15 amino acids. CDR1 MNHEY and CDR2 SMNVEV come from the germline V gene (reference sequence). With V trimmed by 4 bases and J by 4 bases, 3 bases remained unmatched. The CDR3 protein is CASSSSSGGYNEQFF. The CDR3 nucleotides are TGTGCCAGCAGTTCTTCTAGCGGGGGGTACAATGAGCAGTTCTTC.

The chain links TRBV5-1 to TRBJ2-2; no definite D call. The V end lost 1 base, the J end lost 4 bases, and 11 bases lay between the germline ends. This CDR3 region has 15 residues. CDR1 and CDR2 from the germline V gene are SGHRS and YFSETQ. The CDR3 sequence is CASSLSRQTTGELFF. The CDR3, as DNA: TGCGCCAGCAGCTTGTCAAGGCAGACCACCGGGGAGCTGTTTTTT.

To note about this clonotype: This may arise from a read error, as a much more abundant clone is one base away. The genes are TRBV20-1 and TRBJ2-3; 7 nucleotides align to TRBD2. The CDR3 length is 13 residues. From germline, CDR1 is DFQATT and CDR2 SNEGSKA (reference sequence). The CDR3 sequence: CSASAGIADTRYF. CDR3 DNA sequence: TGCAGTGCTTCAGCGGGGATCGCAGATACGCGGTATTTT.

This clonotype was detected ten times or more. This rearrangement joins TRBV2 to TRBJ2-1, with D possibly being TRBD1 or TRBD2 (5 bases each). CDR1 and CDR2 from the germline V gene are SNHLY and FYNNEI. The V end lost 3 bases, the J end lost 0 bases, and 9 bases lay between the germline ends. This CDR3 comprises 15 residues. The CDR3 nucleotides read TGTGCCAGCAGTGAGGGGGAATTCTCCTACAATGAGCAGTTCTTC. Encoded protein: CASSEGEFSYNEQFF.

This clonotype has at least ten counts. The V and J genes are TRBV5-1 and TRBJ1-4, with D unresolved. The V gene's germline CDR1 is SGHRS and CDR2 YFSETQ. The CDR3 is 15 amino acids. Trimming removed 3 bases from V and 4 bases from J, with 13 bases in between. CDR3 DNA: TGCGCCAGCAGCTCCGGGGTGGGCCATAATGAAAAACTGTTTTTT. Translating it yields CASSSGVGHNEKLFF. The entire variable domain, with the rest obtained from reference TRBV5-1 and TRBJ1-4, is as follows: KAGVTQTPRYLIKTRGQQVTLSCSPISGHRSVSWYQQTPGQGLQFLFEYFSETQRNKGNFPGRFSGRQFSNSRSEMNVSTLELGDSALYLCASSSGVGHNEKLFFGSGTQLSVL.

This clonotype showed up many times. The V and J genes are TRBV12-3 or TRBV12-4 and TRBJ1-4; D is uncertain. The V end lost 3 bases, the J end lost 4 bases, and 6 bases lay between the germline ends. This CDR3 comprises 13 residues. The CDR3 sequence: CASSFEGNEKLFF. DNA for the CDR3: TGTGCCAGCAGTTTTGAGGGTAATGAAAAACTGTTTTTT.